This entry lists 18 T cell receptor beta chains sequenced from one sample in a study of T cells after somatic rescue of genetic block. The data were produced by immunoSEQ multiplex PCR, yet TCRdb's version contains in-frame clones alone and is incomplete. The table records roughly 8,000 clones, roughly 76% of them present only once. The sequenced sample consisted of peripheral blood mononuclear cells (PBMCs). Receptor source: a boy younger than 18.

The J gene is TRBJ2-1, the V gene TRBV6-5; D is ambiguous. The CDR3 consists of 15 residues. Per germline, CDR1 MNHEY and CDR2 SVGAGI. V was shortened by 7 bases and J by 0 bases, with 13 bases between the two germline ends. The CDR3 region is CASTPFFSSYNEQFF. The CDR3 bases are TGTGCCAGCACCCCGTTCTTCAGCTCCTACAATGAGCAGTTCTTC.

This clone was detected a few times. Other DNA sequences within the sample encode an identical CDR3. The chain links TRBV7-9 to TRBJ1-4; possibly TRBD1 for D (6 bases). This CDR3 has 17 amino acids. CDR1 SEHNR and CDR2 FQNEAQ come from the germline V gene (reference sequence). With 4 bases removed from V and 0 bases from J, the gap between germline ends came to 15 bases. The CDR3 nucleotides are TGTGCCAGCAGCTCCCGGGGGGGGCCTGCAACTAATGAAAAACTGTTTTTT. Protein sequence: CASSSRGGPATNEKLFF.

V is TRBV19 and J is TRBJ2-1; D is ambiguous. This CDR3 is built from 17 residues. Germline CDR1 LNHDA, CDR2 SQIVND (reference sequence). The ends were cut back, 5 bases at V and 0 bases at J, with 17 bases in the middle. The CDR3 sequence is CASSSPEVAASYNEQFF. The CDR3 DNA follows: TGTGCCAGTAGTTCCCCAGAGGTGGCGGCCTCCTACAATGAGCAGTTCTTC. The whole variable domain, filled in from reference TRBV19 and TRBJ2-1, reads DGGITQSPKYLFRKEGQNVTLSCEQNLNHDAMYWYRQDPGQGLRLIYYSQIVNDFQKGDIAEGYSVSREKKESFPLTVTSAQKNPTAFYLCASSSPEVAASYNEQFFGPGTRLTVL.

This chain links TRBV27 with TRBJ2-1, with 8 nucleotides matching TRBD2. Trimming at V came to 2 bases and at J to 8 bases, leaving 5 bases not matched to a gene. Germline lookup yields CDR1 MNHEY and CDR2 SMNVEV (reference sequence). The CDR3 covers 14 residues. Written as DNA, the CDR3 is TGTGCCAGCAGTTTAGGGACTAGAGGTCATGAGCAGTTCTTC. Amino acids: CASSLGTRGHEQFF.

The chain links TRBV7-8 to TRBJ1-4; D perhaps matches TRBD1 (5 bases). The length of the CDR3 is 15 residues. Trimming removed 2 bases from V and 0 bases from J, with 7 bases in between. Germline CDR1 is SGHVS and CDR2 is FQNEAQ. CDR3 region: CASSLSGATNEKLFF. CDR3 in DNA: TGTGCCAGCAGCTTATCGGGGGCAACTAATGAAAAACTGTTTTTT.

This chain uses TRBV11-3 with TRBJ1-1; no clear D. The CDR3 sequence is 14 residues long. Germline assignment: CDR1 SGHNT and CDR2 YENEEA. V lost 1 base and J 6 bases, leaving 12 bases between the germline ends. Here the CDR3 DNA reads TGTGCCAGCAGCTTAGGTGGCCCAGTGGCTGAAGCTTTCTTT. It translates to CASSLGGPVAEAFF.

This chain connects TRBV28 to TRBJ2-1, with 13 nucleotides matching TRBD2. Trimming took 2 bases from V and 7 from J; bases not matched to a gene: 14. The germline V gene has CDR1 MDHEN and CDR2 SYDVKM. The CDR3 totals 19 residues. CDR3 sequence reads: CASSLLRDGLAGVWNEQFF. In DNA form, the CDR3 reads TGTGCCAGCAGTTTACTCAGGGATGGACTAGCGGGAGTATGGAATGAGCAGTTCTTC. Complete variable domain (other parts from reference TRBV28 and TRBJ2-1): DVKVTQSSRYLVKRTGEKVFLECVQDMDHENMFWYRQDPGLGLRLIYFSYDVKMKEKGDIPEGYSVSREKKERFSLILESASTNQTSMYLCASSLLRDGLAGVWNEQFFGPGTRLTVL.

This chain's CDR3 is CASSMGQGDEQFF. The CDR3 coding sequence is TGTGCCAGTAGCATGGGACAGGGCGATGAGCAGTTCTTC. The chain employs TRBV19 and TRBJ2-1, with TRBD1 matching over 9 bases. There are 13 residues in the CDR3. Germline trimming cut 6 bases from V and 8 bases from J; bases unmatched to any gene: 5. In germline, CDR1 is LNHDA, CDR2 SQIVND (reference sequence).

The chain carries TRBV5-4 and TRBJ1-1; 7 bases fit TRBD1. The ends lost 0 bases at V and 5 bases at J; junction bases unmatched: 1. Germline CDR1 and CDR2: SGHNT and YYREEE (reference sequence). This CDR3 contains 13 residues. The chain's CDR3 is CASSLEQGTEAFF. The CDR3 DNA reads TGTGCCAGCAGCTTGGAACAGGGGACTGAAGCTTTCTTT.

This clone was recorded a few times. The V gene is TRBV7-9, the J gene TRBJ1-1; 7 bases align to TRBD1. V gave up 5 bases and J gave up 5 bases; unmatched junction bases: 17. The CDR3 runs 17 residues. The germline V gene encodes CDR1 SEHNR and CDR2 FQNEAQ (reference sequence). The chain's CDR3 is CASSLGTAPGVGTEAFF. CDR3 DNA: TGTGCCAGCAGCCTGGGGACAGCTCCTGGGGTGGGAACTGAAGCTTTCTTT.

The chain combines TRBV7-2 with TRBJ1-5; D remains unclear. This CDR3 is 13 amino acids long. Trimming removed 5 bases at V and 6 bases at J, with 11 bases between. From germline, CDR1 is SGHTA and CDR2 FQGNSA. CDR3: CASSTSLGQPQHF. CDR3 nucleotide sequence: TGTGCCAGCAGCACCTCCCTGGGTCAGCCCCAGCATTTT.

The chain employs TRBV9 and TRBJ1-4, with TRBD1 as a possible D gene (6 bases). The CDR3 consists of 16 residues. The germline V gene has CDR1 SGDLS and CDR2 YYNGEE. Trimming cost V 0 bases and J 2 bases, with 11 bases left between them. CDR3 protein: CASSVGVGGTNEKLFF. The CDR3, as DNA: TGTGCCAGCAGCGTAGGCGTAGGGGGGACTAATGAAAAACTGTTTTTT.

V gene TRBV7-2 combines with J gene TRBJ1-1, with D possibly matching TRBD1 (5 bases). The CDR3 runs to 13 residues. The germline CDR1 and CDR2 sequences are SGHTA and FQGNSA. V was pared by 4 bases and J by 7 bases, with 13 bases between. CDR3 in amino acids: CASSYRGSLEAFF. In DNA, the CDR3 is TGTGCCAGCAGCTACCGGGGGTCCCTTGAAGCTTTCTTT.

The V gene is TRBV18, the J gene TRBJ2-6; D not resolved. The length of the CDR3 is 17 residues. V lost 4 bases and J 0 bases, leaving 13 bases between the germline ends. Germline-derived CDR1 and CDR2 are KGHSH and LQKENI. CDR3 sequence (DNA): TGTGCCAGCTCACAAACCCCCCCCACCTCTGGGGCCAACGTCCTGACTTTC. Translated: CASSQTPPTSGANVLTF.

This clone has just a few counts. The chain uses TRBV7-2 and TRBJ2-2; 8 nucleotides agree with TRBD2. The CDR3 is made up of 17 amino acids. Germline V lookup: CDR1 SGHTA, CDR2 FQGNSA. Trimming at V came to 2 bases and at J to 4 bases, leaving 9 bases not matched to a gene. CDR3: CASSLLRREVGTGELFF. The CDR3 DNA follows: TGTGCCAGCAGCTTATTGCGGCGGGAGGTCGGCACCGGGGAGCTGTTTTTT.

The CDR3 DNA reads as TGTGCCAGCAGCCCTACGGAAAAACTTGAAGCTTTCTTT. The encoded protein is CASSPTEKLEAFF. The chain carries TRBV4-2 and TRBJ1-1; no clear D gene. V was pared by 4 bases and J by 7 bases, with 13 bases between. Per the germline V gene, CDR1 is LGHNA and CDR2 is YNFKEQ. The CDR3 covers 13 residues.

The chain joins TRBV5-1 to TRBJ1-2; no clear D. The V gene lost 1 base and the J gene lost 8 bases, with 18 bases spanning the gap. This CDR3 has 15 amino acids. Germline V CDR1 and CDR2: SGHRS, YFSETQ. CDR3 sequence: CASSLYYRGSRGYTF. In DNA, the CDR3 is TGCGCCAGCAGCTTGTATTATCGGGGAAGTAGAGGCTACACCTTC. The variable domain in full, with the rest retrieved from reference TRBV5-1 and TRBJ1-2, is KAGVTQTPRYLIKTRGQQVTLSCSPISGHRSVSWYQQTPGQGLQFLFEYFSETQRNKGNFPGRFSGRQFSNSRSEMNVSTLELGDSALYLCASSLYYRGSRGYTFGSGTRLTVV.

The V gene is TRBV6-5, the J gene TRBJ2-7; 7 bases are shared with TRBD1. The CDR3 runs 15 residues. Germline CDR1 and CDR2: MNHEY and SVGAGI. V shed 2 bases and J 3 bases; nucleotides not matched to a gene: 7. The CDR3 protein is CASSYHGTDFYEQYF. The CDR3 DNA reads TGTGCCAGCAGTTACCACGGGACAGATTTCTACGAGCAGTACTTC.